These 19 T cell receptor beta chains were all obtained from the same sample, sequenced in a study of T cell changes during pregnancy in multiple sclerosis. TCRdb's copy holds only in-frame clones and misses some; the assay was immunoSEQ multiplex PCR. The sample shows around 40,000 clones, around 92% of them seen only once. The sequenced sample was CD8+ T cells from peripheral blood mononuclear cells, obtained in the third trimester of pregnancy. Receptor source: a female donor with multiple sclerosis, enrolled in a pregnancy study.

The chain carries TRBV13 and TRBJ1-2; maybe TRBD1 (5 bases). CDR3 length equals 16 residues. Trimming cost V 1 base and J 8 bases, with 20 bases left between them. Germline V gene sequence: CDR1 PRHDT, CDR2 FYEKMQ (reference sequence). The CDR3 DNA sequence: TGTGCCAGCAGCTTAGATCGACGGGGGGTGGCCTGGGGCTACACCTTC. It translates to CASSLDRRGVAWGYTF.

The CDR3 sequence is CSVEPRQGTYNEQFF. The CDR3 nucleotides are TGCAGCGTTGAACCACGACAGGGAACCTACAATGAGCAGTTCTTC. This chain links TRBV29-1 with TRBJ2-1; 7 nucleotides align to TRBD1. This CDR3 spans 15 amino acids. Per germline, CDR1 SQVTM and CDR2 ANQGSEA. Germline trimming cut 2 bases from V and 2 bases from J; bases unmatched to any gene: 6.

The V gene is TRBV11-2, the J gene TRBJ1-2; D is undetermined. This CDR3 has 12 amino acids. Trimming took 4 bases from V and 4 from J, leaving 7 bases between them. Germline V CDR1 and CDR2: SGHAT, FQNNGV. The CDR3: CASSSSPYGYTF. The DNA for the CDR3 is TGTGCCAGCAGCTCCTCCCCCTATGGCTACACCTTC. Full variable domain (rest looked up from reference TRBV11-2 and TRBJ1-2): EAGVAQSPRYKIIEKRQSVAFWCNPISGHATLYWYQQILGQGPKLLIQFQNNGVVDDSQLPKDRFSAERLKGVDSTLKIQPAKLEDSAVYLCASSSSPYGYTFGSGTRLTVV.

The rearrangement joins TRBV4-1 to TRBJ2-3, with D unresolved. Trimming removed 3 bases at V and 0 bases at J, with 7 bases between. CDR1 and CDR2 (germline): MGHRA, YSYEKL. The CDR3 runs 14 residues. The CDR3: CASSQRSSTDTQYF. The DNA for the CDR3 is TGCGCCAGCAGCCAGAGGTCTAGCACAGATACGCAGTATTTT.

The chain links TRBV6-1 to TRBJ1-1; TRBD1 might be the D (5 bases). The length of the CDR3 is 14 residues. Germline V gene data show CDR1 as MNHNS and CDR2 as SASEGT. With 6 bases removed from V and 4 bases from J, the gap between germline ends came to 15 bases. DNA of the CDR3: TGTGCCAGCAGGGTCAGGGAATGGGCCACTGAAGCTTTCTTT. Protein: CASRVREWATEAFF.

J is TRBJ2-3 and V is TRBV27; the match to TRBD2 covers 12 bases. With 0 bases clipped from V and 6 bases from J, the junction kept 16 bases outside the gene matches. The germline gives CDR1 MNHEY, CDR2 SMNVEV (reference sequence). The CDR3 runs to 20 residues. The CDR3: CASSLSTSSGGERQADTQYF. Here the CDR3 DNA reads TGTGCCAGCAGTTTATCGACGTCTAGCGGGGGGGAAAGACAGGCTGATACGCAGTATTTT.

The rearrangement links TRBV5-4 to TRBJ1-4; 7 positions match TRBD1. The CDR3 extends over 15 amino acids. The germline CDR1 and CDR2 sequences are SGHNT and YYREEE (reference sequence). The V gene end was trimmed by 3 bases and the J gene end by 7 bases; junction bases not matched to a gene: 9. This CDR3 is CASSSEGARGEKLFF. DNA for the CDR3: TGTGCCAGCAGCTCGGAGGGGGCGCGCGGTGAAAAACTGTTTTTT.

The J gene is TRBJ2-1, the V gene TRBV27, with D perhaps TRBD1 (5 bases). The germline V gene encodes CDR1 MNHEY and CDR2 SMNVEV (reference sequence). Trimming stripped 2 bases from V and 5 bases from J, with 7 bases between. The CDR3 consists of 13 residues. CDR3 nucleotides: TGTGCCAGCAGTTTAGACAGCAACAATGAGCAGTTCTTC. Amino acids: CASSLDSNNEQFF.

A word on this clone: Other DNA sequences from this sample encode an identical CDR3 as well. The CDR3 nucleotides read TGTGCCAGCAGCTCGGGACAGGGGGACGGCTACACCTTC. It specifies CASSSGQGDGYTF. J is TRBJ1-2 and V is TRBV7-9; 11 bases fit TRBD1. The trim removed 4 bases at V and 8 bases at J, leaving 3 bases unmatched. CDR1 and CDR2 from the germline V gene are SEHNR and FQNEAQ (reference sequence). The CDR3 is 13 residues long.

The chain recombines TRBV29-1 with TRBJ1-1, with D uncertain. The CDR3 totals 12 residues. Trimming left V 5 bases short and J 4 bases short, with 11 bases between. Germline V gives CDR1 SQVTM, CDR2 ANQGSEA. This chain's CDR3 is CSVFKQATEAFF. DNA for the CDR3: TGCAGCGTTTTTAAGCAGGCCACTGAAGCTTTCTTT.

The CDR3 loop is CASSYRYSNQPQHF. The CDR3 DNA is TGTGCCAGCAGTTATCGCTATAGCAATCAGCCCCAGCATTTT. V is TRBV6-5 and J is TRBJ1-5; D is uncertain. Germline assignment: CDR1 MNHEY and CDR2 SVGAGI. The CDR3 totals 14 residues. The V and J ends lost 3 bases and 0 bases respectively, with 6 bases between them.

This sequence joins TRBV19 and TRBJ1-1, with 8 bases fitting TRBD1. V was pared by 7 bases and J by 5 bases, with 18 bases of the junction left unmatched. Germline CDR1 is LNHDA and CDR2 is SQIVND (reference sequence). CDR3 length equals 17 residues. The CDR3 loop is CASTLSGGVIPPTEAFF. CDR3 bases: TGTGCCAGTACCCTGTCAGGGGGCGTAATCCCTCCTACTGAAGCTTTCTTT.

V is TRBV7-9 and J is TRBJ2-7; D perhaps matches TRBD1 (6 bases). V dropped 3 bases and J dropped 4 bases, with 13 bases sitting between them. Germline V gene sequence: CDR1 SEHNR, CDR2 FQNEAQ (reference sequence). CDR3 length: 14 amino acids. CDR3 sequence reads: CASSLPGQPYEQYF. The DNA of the CDR3 is TGTGCCAGCAGCTTGCCAGGACAGCCTTACGAGCAGTACTTC.

This sequence joins TRBV6-6 and TRBJ1-3, with a tentative D call TRBD1 (6 bases). The germline V and J ends were trimmed by 8 bases and 4 bases, with 18 bases remaining between them. CDR3 length: 15 residues. Germline lookup yields CDR1 MNHNY and CDR2 SVGAGI (reference sequence). The DNA for the CDR3 is TGTGCCAGCTCAAAGGACCCAGGGGTGGGAAACACCATATATTTT. As protein: CASSKDPGVGNTIYF.

V and J are TRBV2 and TRBJ1-4; TRBD1 matches 7 bases. Germline loops: CDR1 SNHLY, CDR2 FYNNEI. Trimming cost V 1 base and J 1 base; bases outside gene matches: 0. The CDR3 consists of 15 residues. DNA for the CDR3: TGTGCCAGCAGTGAAGGGGACAGAACTAATGAAAAACTGTTTTTT. This encodes CASSEGDRTNEKLFF.

This rearrangement joins TRBV19 to TRBJ2-1; 12 bases fit TRBD2. The germline V gene encodes CDR1 LNHDA and CDR2 SQIVND (reference sequence). The CDR3 is 15 amino acids. J gave up 8 bases and V 2 bases, and 4 bases lay outside the gene matches. CDR3 in DNA: TGTGCCAGTAGTATACGACTAGCGGGGGCCGATGAGCAGTTCTTC. It yields the protein CASSIRLAGADEQFF.

The chain couples TRBV5-1 to TRBJ2-7; D is unresolved. Trimming shortened V by 3 bases and J by 1 base, and 8 bases separated the two germline ends. CDR1 and CDR2 (germline): SGHRS, YFSETQ. CDR3 length: 13 residues. Here the CDR3 reads CASSSDSSYEQYF. In DNA form, the CDR3 reads TGCGCCAGCAGCTCCGACTCGTCCTACGAGCAGTACTTC.

The rearrangement uses TRBV6-1 and TRBJ1-2; possibly TRBD1 for D (6 bases). The CDR3 loop spans 14 amino acids. In germline, CDR1 is MNHNS, CDR2 SASEGT. V dropped 2 bases and J dropped 4 bases, with 11 bases sitting between them. The CDR3 DNA reads as TGTGCCAGCAGTGAAATCGGGACAATCTATGGCTACACCTTC. Its protein product is CASSEIGTIYGYTF.

This clone was picked up a small number of times. V is TRBV5-6 and J is TRBJ1-1; the D is unclear. The germline gives CDR1 SGHDT, CDR2 YYEEEE. The CDR3 runs to 14 residues. V shed 2 bases and J shed 2 bases, with 10 bases lying between them. The CDR3 DNA follows: TGTGCCAGCAGCTTCGGGGAGGGAAACACTGAAGCTTTCTTT. Translation gives CASSFGEGNTEAFF. Full variable domain (missing parts from reference TRBV5-6 and TRBJ1-1): DAGVTQSPTHLIKTRGQQVTLRCSPKSGHDTVSWYQQALGQGPQFIFQYYEEEERQRGNFPDRFSGHQFPNYSSELNVNALLLGDSALYLCASSFGEGNTEAFFGQGTRLTVV.